This T cell receptor (beta chain) stems from a study of shared clonotypes between healthy human individuals. Study-level information: A donor's plate count was three for CD4 naive and three for CD4 memory; CD8 naive had two and CD8 memory one.

Sorted-subset replicate PCR reactions were performed with about 210 ng DNA, corresponding to 30,000 to 35,000 T cell genomes. As processed by the authors: Owing to the provision of junction-only sequences devoid of quality scores by immunoSEQ, filtering differed. Sequencing used immunoSEQ multiplex PCR; TCRdb keeps in-frame clones, though not all of them. That table is the source of V, J and clone size, and D and trimming were worked out from the DNA. This table holds about 580,000 clones, nearly 98% found once. The length of the CDR3 is 13 residues. Between the trimmed V and J ends, which lost 0 bases and 3 bases, there was a span of 5 bases. Per germline, CDR1 SQVTM and CDR2 ANQGSEA. Positively selected for CCR7, the CD45RO-negative cells used as naive CD8 cells excluded terminally differentiated effector memory CD45RA+ cells. Donors, healthy HIV-negative adults, lacked recent acute infections or vaccinations.

V and J are TRBV29-1 and TRBJ2-2; D remains unclear. Sequenced sample: naive CD8+ T cells sorted from blood. This sequence originates from a man aged 25-45 years in good health. CDR3 coding DNA: TGCAGCGTTGAAGATCAATACACCGGGGAGCTGTTTTTT. It translates to CSVEDQYTGELFF.